The clone carrying this TCR beta chain was seen a few times. These data originate in a study of blood T cell repertoires in COVID-19. Background on the study: The United States, Italy and Spain supplied acute and convalescent COVID-19 samples.

This table comes from immunoSEQ multiplex PCR, and its TCRdb copy is limited to in-frame clones, with some not included. The table has 220,000 or so clones, around 82% seen once. There are 14 residues in the CDR3. The V and J ends lost 8 bases and 6 bases respectively, with 19 bases between them. Germline loops: CDR1 MNHEY, CDR2 SVGAGI. This sequence joins TRBV6-5 and TRBJ1-2, with D maybe TRBD1 (6 bases). Source material: peripheral blood. This clonotype originated in a woman aged 80 or over with acute or convalescent COVID-19. CDR3 residues: CASGPPPGANGYTF. The CDR3 DNA reads TGTGCCAGCGGACCCCCACCAGGGGCCAATGGCTACACCTTC.